This record covers a single T cell receptor beta chain. As yet, its antigen is unknown. The germline V gene encodes CDR1 SGDLS and CDR2 YYNGEE. V dropped 0 bases and J dropped 7 bases, with 10 bases sitting between them. The CDR3 is 13 residues long. These data are taken from a study of T cells in localized non-small cell lung cancer. Only in-frame clones appear in the TCRdb table, and some are missing; sequencing was by immunoSEQ multiplex PCR. Here the sample spans around 34,000 clones, approximately 93% being singletons. Study results and caveats: A single tumor region was sequenced, leaving heterogeneity possible.

The starting material was peripheral blood, obtained before any cancer treatment. The chain is built from TRBV9 and TRBJ1-1, with D possibly being TRBD1 (6 bases). This sequence was found in a female donor over 55 with stage I lung adenocarcinoma. The CDR3 region has the DNA TGTGCCAGCAGCGTAGTTACAGGGTATGAAGCTTTCTTT. Protein product: CASSVVTGYEAFF.